This TCR beta chain was retrieved from a study of blood T cell repertoires in COVID-19. Study context: Specimens from acute and convalescent COVID-19 originated in the United States, Italy and Spain. Sources were T cells, B-cell-depleted T cells, or PBMCs; the material itself was cDNA or gDNA.

This CDR3 comprises 15 residues. V was shortened by 0 bases and J by 5 bases, with 13 bases between the two germline ends. Germline V gene data show CDR1 as ENHRY and CDR2 as SYGVKD. The count of this clone is one. In the authors' workflow: Counts of nucleated cells, estimated from reference gene primer amplification, were obtained. The protocol was immunoSEQ multiplex PCR, while the TCRdb copy is restricted to in-frame clones and leaves out a portion. V and J calls and clone size are copied from that table; D and trimming were computed from the DNA. Among roughly 100,000 clones, roughly 88% were seen once, and the ten largest hold less than 4.5%.

The chain is built from TRBV10-3 and TRBJ2-5; no clear D. The clonotype was recovered from a human donor in a cohort sampled during active COVID-19. The source material was peripheral blood. The CDR3 DNA is TGTGCCATCAGTGAGTCCGAAAGGTCCGGGGAGACCCAGTACTTC. Amino acids: CAISESERSGETQYF.